Below are 8 T cell receptor beta chains sequenced from a single sample in a study of T cell changes during pregnancy in multiple sclerosis. The protocol was immunoSEQ multiplex PCR, while the TCRdb copy is restricted to in-frame clones and leaves out a portion. Among about 36,000 clones listed, 93% were seen once. Specimen: CD4+ T cells from peripheral blood mononuclear cells, collected in the first trimester of pregnancy. All receptors derive from a female donor with multiple sclerosis, enrolled in a pregnancy study.

This clone was detected a few times. This rearrangement joins TRBV4-3 to TRBJ2-7; TRBD1 aligns across 10 bases. In germline, CDR1 is LGHNA, CDR2 YSLEER. The CDR3 is made up of 15 amino acids. V gave up 1 base and J gave up 0 bases; unmatched junction bases: 0. DNA for the CDR3: TGCGCCAGCAGCCAAGGGACAGGGGGCTCCTACGAGCAGTACTTC. This sequence encodes CASSQGTGGSYEQYF.

The chain has TRBV29-1 and TRBJ2-1; the D gene is possibly TRBD2 (6 bases). Germline CDR1 is SQVTM and CDR2 is ANQGSEA. The V and J ends lost 6 bases and 7 bases respectively, with 10 bases between them. The CDR3 is 11 residues long. The CDR3 DNA sequence: TGCAGCGTGGGACTTGTGAATGAGCAGTTCTTC. Encoded protein: CSVGLVNEQFF.

The CDR3, as DNA: TGCGCCAGCAGCTCCGGGGGGGGGACGGACTATGGCTACACCTTC. Amino acid sequence: CASSSGGGTDYGYTF. The chain links TRBV5-1 to TRBJ1-2; D possibly corresponds to TRBD1 (5 bases). V was shortened by 3 bases and J by 3 bases, with 15 bases between the two germline ends. This CDR3 is built from 15 residues. Germline V gene data show CDR1 as SGHRS and CDR2 as YFSETQ.

A single count supports this clone. The chain has TRBV19 and TRBJ2-7, with 7 bases matching TRBD1. The junction had 4 bases not matched to a gene; V was cut back by 5 bases and J by 3 bases. This CDR3 is 13 amino acids long. Germline-derived CDR1 and CDR2 are LNHDA and SQIVND (reference sequence). CDR3 sequence (DNA): TGTGCCAGTAGTGACAGGGACGACTACGAGCAGTACTTC. Translating it yields CASSDRDDYEQYF.

This clone was found a few times. V usage is TRBV15 and J usage is TRBJ1-4; TRBD1 agrees at 9 bases. V lost 5 bases to trimming and J lost 7 bases; unmatched junction nucleotides: 8. Germline V gene sequence: CDR1 LNHNV, CDR2 YYDKDF (reference sequence). The CDR3 totals 15 residues. CDR3 amino acids: CATSRSDRGTEKLFF. As DNA, the CDR3 is TGTGCCACCAGCCGATCAGACAGGGGGACTGAAAAACTGTTTTTT.

V usage is TRBV2 and J usage is TRBJ2-3, with TRBD2 as a possible D gene (7 bases). This CDR3 is built from 14 residues. V dropped 6 bases and J dropped 5 bases, with 15 bases sitting between them. Germline CDR1 reads SNHLY; CDR2 reads FYNNEI. CDR3 sequence: CASRGGTTIDTQYF. Here the CDR3 DNA reads TGTGCCAGCAGAGGGGGGACTACTATAGATACGCAGTATTTT.

This rearrangement joins TRBV9 to TRBJ1-1, with TRBD1 matching over 10 bases. V trimming: 0 bases; J trimming: 4 bases; junction bases outside the gene matches: 9. There are 17 residues in the CDR3. Looked up from germline, CDR1 is SGDLS and CDR2 is YYNGEE. CDR3 protein: CASSVDPDRGLVTEAFF. In nucleotides, the CDR3 is TGTGCCAGCAGCGTAGATCCCGACAGGGGGCTGGTCACTGAAGCTTTCTTT.

The CDR3 here is CASKQELIFTGANVLTF. The CDR3 nucleotides are TGTGCCAGCAAACAGGAACTAATCTTTACTGGGGCCAACGTCCTGACTTTC. The V call is TRBV2, the J call TRBJ2-6, with D possibly matching TRBD1 (5 bases). The germline CDR1 and CDR2 sequences are SNHLY and FYNNEI. The germline V and J ends were trimmed by 7 bases and 2 bases, with 18 bases remaining between them. CDR3 length equals 17 residues.